These 3 T cell receptor beta chains share one sample of origin, sequenced in a study of early T cells in non-severe SARS-CoV-2 infection. TCRdb re-called the 5' RACE reads with MiXCR, one entry per CDR3 protein. The sample shows approximately 77,000 distinct CDR3 sequences, 5% of them seen only once. This specimen was whole blood, taken at baseline. The receptors shown here come from an adult who was a healthcare worker with PCR-confirmed SARS-CoV-2 infection or an uninfected control (not recorded which).

This clonotype was seen a handful of times. The chain couples TRBV28 to TRBJ2-7, with 16 bases identical to TRBD2. Germline values: CDR1 MDHEN, CDR2 SYDVKM. There are 17 residues in the CDR3. The V gene end was trimmed by 2 bases and the J gene end by 3 bases; junction bases not matched to a gene: 4. The chain's CDR3 is CASSLPGLAGGSYEQYF. The CDR3 DNA reads TGTGCCAGCAGTTTACCGGGACTAGCGGGAGGGAGCTACGAGCAGTACTTC.

The J gene is TRBJ2-1, the V gene TRBV7-9, with D unclear. V lost 2 bases to trimming and J lost 4 bases, with 9 bases between them. The CDR3 is 14 residues long. From germline, CDR1 is SEHNR and CDR2 FQNEAQ (reference sequence). The CDR3 reads CASSLLSKYNEQFF. In nucleotides, the CDR3 is TGTGCCAGCAGCTTACTGTCTAAATACAATGAGCAGTTCTTC.

This clonotype showed up many times. CDR3 amino acids: CSVEGFGQLYNEQFF. The CDR3 bases are TGCAGCGTTGAAGGTTTTGGACAGCTGTACAATGAGCAGTTCTTC. The chain carries TRBV29-1 and TRBJ2-1, with a tentative D call TRBD1 (6 bases). V was clipped by 1 base and J by 4 bases, with 14 bases between them. This CDR3 spans 15 amino acids. CDR1 and CDR2 from the germline V gene are SQVTM and ANQGSEA.